This TCR beta chain was retrieved from a study of blood T cell repertoires in COVID-19. The table came from immunoSEQ multiplex PCR; TCRdb's copy has only in-frame clones and leaves some out. The sample contains some 250,000 clones, around 86% of which appear only once. The clonotype originates from a woman aged 25 to 45 who had recovered from COVID-19. The sample comprised peripheral blood.

The CDR3 here is CASSLGTGPHQPQHF. The CDR3 DNA follows: TGTGCCAGCAGCTTGGGGACAGGGCCCCATCAGCCCCAGCATTTT. The rearrangement links TRBV13 to TRBJ1-5; 9 nucleotides line up with TRBD1. The V gene's germline CDR1 is PRHDT and CDR2 FYEKMQ (reference sequence). CDR3 size: 15 residues. After removal of 3 bases from V and 5 bases from J, the junction contained 5 bases not matched to a gene.